The 6 T cell receptor beta chains presented below share a single source sample, sequenced in a study of CD8+ T cells in alopecia areata (dated by TCRdb to 2017 to 2018). According to the study, the label for this sample's time point signals: 20 to 30 weeks on oral tofacitinib. The treatment or condition label corresponds to: oral pan-JAK inhibitor, 5-10 mg twice daily. The library came from the immunoSEQ multiplex PCR assay. RNA was extracted from all samples and reverse transcribed into cDNA, which served as template for TCR sequencing. TCRdb holds this immuneACCESS table with in-frame rearrangements only. Some clones are missing; in checked studies, unresolved V genes explain under half, and the rest has no known cause. This sample gives hundreds of thousands of clones in total; 58% of them show up just once. The ten most abundant clones make up approximately 2% of the sample. Sample: CD4+ T cells sorted from blood, taken at week 24, from a patient treated with tofacitinib. The receptors shown here come from a human donor with alopecia areata.

The chain employs TRBV6-1 and TRBJ2-7, with D possibly being TRBD1 (6 bases). Germline V CDR1 and CDR2: MNHNS, SASEGT. Deletions cut 6 bases from V and 3 bases from J, with 12 bases between. This CDR3 comprises 13 residues. CDR3 region: CASRGHSLYEQYF. The CDR3 nucleotides read TGTGCCAGCAGGGGACACTCTCTCTACGAGCAGTACTTC.

The chain uses TRBV28 and TRBJ1-1; no reliable D call. From germline, CDR1 is MDHEN and CDR2 SYDVKM. Trimming pared 8 bases from V and 11 bases from J, leaving 18 bases between. The CDR3 spans 12 residues. The DNA of the CDR3 is TGTGCCAGCTCTCAAGGCGGCTCGAGGGCTTTCTTT. Amino acids: CASSQGGSRAFF. The full variable domain, completed using reference TRBV28 and TRBJ1-1, is DVKVTQSSRYLVKRTGEKVFLECVQDMDHENMFWYRQDPGLGLRLIYFSYDVKMKEKGDIPEGYSVSREKKERFSLILESASTNQTSMYLCASSQGGSRAFFGQGTRLTVV.

The gene calls are TRBV10-3 and TRBJ2-5, with 9 bases identical to TRBD2. Trimming took 7 bases from V and 4 from J; bases not matched to a gene: 4. The CDR3 is made up of 13 amino acids. Per the germline V gene, CDR1 is ENHRY and CDR2 is SYGVKD. The CDR3 DNA sequence: TGTGCCATCAAAGCGGGGGGCTCAGAGACCCAGTACTTC. It is translated as CAIKAGGSETQYF.

This clone was seen a handful of times. The V and J genes are TRBV9 and TRBJ2-1; no reliable D call. V lost 4 bases and J 8 bases, leaving 13 bases between the germline ends. Germline V CDR1 and CDR2: SGDLS, YYNGEE. CDR3 length equals 13 residues. CDR3 sequence reads: CASSPPLQYEQFF. In DNA, the CDR3 is TGTGCCAGCAGCCCGCCCCTCCAATATGAGCAGTTCTTC.

This chain uses TRBV28 with TRBJ2-7, with 7 nucleotides matching TRBD2. The CDR3 has 15 amino acids. V lost 2 bases and J lost 1; bases outside the gene matches: 5. The V gene's germline CDR1 is MDHEN and CDR2 SYDVKM. The CDR3 DNA is TGTGCCAGCAGTTTAAATACGGGGGGATCCTACGAGCAGTACTTC. It yields the protein CASSLNTGGSYEQYF.

V is TRBV5-4 and J is TRBJ2-3; 10 positions match TRBD2. Germline loops: CDR1 SGHNT, CDR2 YYREEE (reference sequence). This CDR3 has 17 residues. V lost 4 bases and J lost 1; bases outside the gene matches: 9. DNA of the CDR3: TGTGCCAGCAGCATGGCGGCTAGCGGGGGACGCACAGATACGCAGTATTTT. Residues: CASSMAASGGRTDTQYF.